The text below deals with one T cell receptor beta chain. Its target is unknown. The sample has other DNA sequences that encode this CDR3 too. The V end was cut by 7 bases, the J end by 0 bases, with 27 bases between. Looked up from germline, CDR1 is MNHEY and CDR2 is SMNVEV (reference sequence). This CDR3 region has 19 residues. The data were taken from a study of cytomegalovirus exposure and HLA in healthy donors. Regarding the study as a whole: Cytomegalovirus-associated status was assigned to roughly 160 TCR beta chains. Beyond CMV serostatus, there was no information to go on about immune exposure. A highly shared variant cluster was judged a likely technical artifact.

The primer mix had 60 Vbeta and 13 Jbeta primers. Authors' processing steps: Later work found around 80 million unique TCR beta chains, with some 11 million shared. This table comes from immunoSEQ multiplex PCR, and its TCRdb copy is limited to in-frame clones, with some not included. V and J calls and clone size follow that table, whereas D and trimming were derived from the DNA. The sample has about 140,000 clones, more than 55% seen once. Material for sequencing was PBMCs. The TCR was taken from a woman in her sixties or seventies in good health and CMV-seronegative. The chain links TRBV27 to TRBJ2-5; possibly TRBD1 for D (5 bases). CDR3 in amino acids: CASTPTGQGSPTDQETQYF. The CDR3 bases are TGTGCCAGCACCCCTACCGGTCAGGGTAGCCCCACTGACCAAGAGACCCAGTACTTC.